This T cell receptor (beta chain) was sequenced during a study of blood T cell repertoires in COVID-19. Whole-study context: Acute and convalescent COVID-19 specimens originated in the United States, Italy and Spain. T cells, B-cell-depleted T cells, or PBMCs supplied cDNA or gDNA.

Here immunoSEQ multiplex PCR was the method, and the copy in TCRdb shows in-frame clones only, minus some. The sample has 55,000 to 65,000 clones; approximately 78% are singletons. The CDR3 consists of 15 residues. Germline CDR1 reads LGHNA; CDR2 reads YNFKEQ. V lost 0 bases to trimming and J lost 2 bases, with 7 bases between them. While infection was still active, Seattle patients were enrolled and then followed longitudinally. Sequencing used peripheral blood. The sequence came from a man in his 60s with COVID-19, enrolled during active disease. J is TRBJ2-2 and V is TRBV4-2; TRBD2 is a possible D gene (6 bases). The CDR3 coding sequence is TGTGCCAGCAGCCAAGAAACTAGCAACACCGGGGAGCTGTTTTTT. This codes for CASSQETSNTGELFF.